The entry below describes one T cell receptor (beta chain). Authors' analysis steps: Estimation of nucleated cell counts relied on the amplification of reference gene primers. TCRdb's table, derived via immunoSEQ multiplex PCR, lists solely in-frame clones and lacks some. V and J calls plus clone size are reproduced from that table; the DNA served to infer D and trimming. The sample lists more than 110,000 clones; about 90% were seen once. The CDR3 covers 15 residues. Trimming at V came to 3 bases and at J to 3 bases, leaving 2 bases not matched to a gene. Per the germline V gene, CDR1 is SGHTA and CDR2 is FQGNSA. These data belong to a study of blood T cell repertoires in COVID-19. Looking at the study overall: Sources were T cells, B-cell-depleted T cells, or PBMCs; the material itself was cDNA or gDNA.

Sequenced input: peripheral blood. The receptor was isolated from an elderly woman with acute or convalescent COVID-19. The chain recombines TRBV7-2 with TRBJ2-2; 9 nucleotides line up with TRBD2. Written as DNA, the CDR3 is TGTGCCAGCAGCTTCCCTAGCGGGGACACCGGGGAGCTGTTTTTT. It yields the protein CASSFPSGDTGELFF.